These 10 T cell receptor beta chains originate from one sample sequenced in a study of blood T cell repertoires in COVID-19. TCRdb's table, derived via immunoSEQ multiplex PCR, lists solely in-frame clones and lacks some. The sample shows under 200,000 clones, almost 85% of them seen only once. Sequencing was carried out using PBMCs or T cells enriched from blood (not recorded which). The receptors shown here come from a man in his fifties who had recovered from COVID-19.

The chain uses TRBV30 and TRBJ1-2; 7 nucleotides line up with TRBD1. This CDR3 comprises 12 residues. Germline V lookup: CDR1 GTSNPN, CDR2 SVGIG (reference sequence). J was trimmed by 3 bases and V by 6 bases; bases with no gene match: 4. The CDR3 bases are TGTGCCTGCACTCAGGGGGACTATGGCTACACCTTC. This gives the protein CACTQGDYGYTF.

This clone was counted once. This chain uses TRBV21-1 with TRBJ2-5; TRBD2 is taken as the D call from the table, unchecked against the DNA. TRBV21-1 is deemed a pseudogene. The CDR3 loop spans 17 amino acids. CDR3 region: CASRPGLAGPGGETQYF. DNA of the CDR3: TGTGCCAGCAGACCGGGACTAGCGGGCCCAGGGGGAGAGACCCAGTACTTC.

This clone was found once. This sequence joins TRBV3-1 (or the pseudogene TRBV3-2) and TRBJ2-5, with D possibly being TRBD2 (6 bases). The CDR3 covers 15 residues. CDR1 and CDR2 (germline): LGHDT, YNNKEL (reference sequence). With 1 base removed from V and 6 bases from J, the gap between germline ends came to 15 bases. The CDR3 DNA is TGTGCCAGCAGCCAAGGGGAGGTAAACGAGCAGACCCAGTACTTC. This translates into CASSQGEVNEQTQYF.

This chain uses TRBV27 with TRBJ2-7; TRBD1 matches 8 bases. Unmatched junction bases numbered 8, after V lost 6 bases and J lost 4 bases. CDR3 length equals 14 residues. The V gene's germline CDR1 is MNHEY and CDR2 SMNVEV (reference sequence). This chain's CDR3 is CASRPQGVEYEQYF. The CDR3 nucleotides are TGTGCCAGCAGACCACAGGGGGTGGAGTACGAGCAGTACTTC.

The chain uses TRBV29-1 and TRBJ2-2; D ambiguous. This CDR3 has 13 amino acids. Trimming took 4 bases from V and 6 from J, leaving 12 bases between them. Per the germline V gene, CDR1 is SQVTM and CDR2 is ANQGSEA. The CDR3 sequence is CSVVRVAPGELFF. For the CDR3, the DNA is TGCAGCGTTGTTCGGGTGGCGCCCGGGGAGCTGTTTTTT.

The gene calls are TRBV11-2 and TRBJ2-5, with 7 nucleotides matching TRBD1. Germline V gene lookup returns CDR1 SGHAT and CDR2 FQNNGV. The CDR3 extends over 15 amino acids. Germline trimming cut 5 bases from V and 0 bases from J; bases unmatched to any gene: 6. In nucleotides, the CDR3 is TGTGCCAGCAGCCACGCGACAGGGTACCAAGAGACCCAGTACTTC. Translating gives CASSHATGYQETQYF.

The chain couples TRBV2 to TRBJ1-1, with D perhaps matching TRBD1 (5 bases). V was pared by 3 bases and J by 3 bases, with 11 bases between. Germline lookup yields CDR1 SNHLY and CDR2 FYNNEI. The CDR3 totals 14 residues. The CDR3 loop is CASSEDTVDTEAFF. CDR3 coding DNA: TGTGCCAGCAGTGAGGACACTGTGGACACTGAAGCTTTCTTT.

The DNA of the CDR3 is TGTGCCAGCTCACTGCAAGGGGGATTGGTAGAATACGAGCAGTACTTC. Translation gives CASSLQGGLVEYEQYF. The genes are TRBV18 and TRBJ2-7, with D possibly matching TRBD1 (6 bases). Germline CDR1 KGHSH, CDR2 LQKENI. V gave up 4 bases and J gave up 4 bases, with 20 bases separating them. The CDR3 consists of 16 residues.

The CDR3 sequence: CASSVWDLGEGIPNEQYF. CDR3 DNA sequence: TGCGCCAGCAGTGTTTGGGACCTTGGGGAGGGGATTCCGAACGAGCAGTACTTC. The V call is TRBV10-2, the J call TRBJ2-7; the match to TRBD2 covers 7 bases. In germline, CDR1 is WSHSY, CDR2 SAAADI. V gave up 4 bases and J gave up 5 bases; unmatched junction bases: 20. The CDR3 extends over 18 amino acids.

V and J are TRBV27 and TRBJ2-7; 9 nucleotides match TRBD1. CDR1 MNHEY and CDR2 SMNVEV come from the germline V gene (reference sequence). The CDR3 runs to 18 residues. V trimming: 3 bases; J trimming: 3 bases; junction bases outside the gene matches: 15. The CDR3 is CASSLSGFTGGLYYEQYF. DNA for the CDR3: TGTGCCAGCAGTTTGTCTGGTTTTACAGGGGGCCTATACTACGAGCAGTACTTC.